This is a list of T cell receptor beta chains from one sample in a study of shared clonotypes between healthy human individuals. Some clones are missing from TCRdb's copy, which holds only in-frame ones; the method was immunoSEQ multiplex PCR. This table has about 2,200,000 clones, about 92% appearing once. Input material: naive CD8+ T cells from PBMCs. The receptors stem from a man between 18 and 29 years old in good health. Some clones in this sample may be carry-over from other donors' samples. CDR3s include the opening cysteine and the closing phenylalanine or tryptophan. A D gene is named only where the DNA matches it firmly. The listing skips clone size in some rows; elsewhere it reads once, few, many or a size class.

clone_size: once; d_call: NA; j_call: TRBJ2-7; v_call: TRBV5-5; cdr3_aa: CASSYGSWYEQYF; cdr3_nt: TGTGCCAGCAGCTACGGAAGCTGGTACGAGCAGTACTTC
clone_size: NA; d_call: NA; j_call: TRBJ2-7; v_call: TRBV5-1; cdr3_aa: CASSLVGGDIYEQYF; cdr3_nt: TGCGCCAGCAGCTTGGTGGGAGGGGACATTTACGAGCAGTACTTC
clone_size: NA; d_call: TRBD2; j_call: TRBJ2-1; v_call: TRBV7-9; cdr3_aa: CASSELAGSYNEQFF; cdr3_nt: TGTGCCAGCAGCGAGCTAGCGGGCTCCTACAATGAGCAGTTCTTC
clone_size: NA; d_call: NA; j_call: TRBJ2-7; v_call: TRBV11-2; cdr3_aa: CASSPLPTGLRAEQYF; cdr3_nt: TGTGCCAGCAGCCCCCTCCCCACGGGCTTGAGAGCTGAGCAGTACTTC
clone_size: NA; d_call: TRBD2; j_call: TRBJ2-7; v_call: TRBV19; cdr3_aa: CASSASGTYEQYF; cdr3_nt: TGTGCCAGTTCGGCTAGCGGAACCTACGAGCAGTACTTC
clone_size: NA; d_call: TRBD2; j_call: TRBJ2-1; v_call: TRBV27; cdr3_aa: CASMVRLADFNEQFF; cdr3_nt: TGTGCCAGCATGGTTAGGCTAGCGGATTTCAATGAGCAGTTCTTC
clone_size: NA; d_call: TRBD1; j_call: TRBJ1-5; v_call: TRBV7-3; cdr3_aa: CASSSDRVKNQPQHF; cdr3_nt: TGTGCCAGCAGCTCCGACAGGGTAAAGAATCAGCCCCAGCATTTT
clone_size: NA; d_call: TRBD1; j_call: TRBJ1-2; v_call: TRBV7-8; cdr3_aa: CASSPFTSSGGRYGYTF; cdr3_nt: TGTGCCAGCAGCCCCTTTACCAGTTCAGGGGGCCGGTATGGCTACACCTTC
clone_size: NA; d_call: NA; j_call: TRBJ2-3; v_call: TRBV9; cdr3_aa: CASSVEAGKDTQYF; cdr3_nt: TGTGCCAGCAGCGTAGAGGCTGGAAAAGATACGCAGTATTTT
clone_size: NA; d_call: TRBD1; j_call: TRBJ2-7; v_call: TRBV25-1; cdr3_aa: CASRGAQGAAYEQYF; cdr3_nt: TGTGCCAGCAGGGGTGCACAGGGGGCCGCCTACGAGCAGTACTTC
clone_size: NA; d_call: NA; j_call: TRBJ2-7; v_call: TRBV28; cdr3_aa: CASRPGSYEQYF; cdr3_nt: TGTGCCAGCAGACCCGGGAGCTACGAGCAGTACTTC
clone_size: once; d_call: TRBD2; j_call: TRBJ2-5; v_call: TRBV30; cdr3_aa: CAWSAPGLARFETQYF; cdr3_nt: TGTGCCTGGAGTGCCCCGGGACTAGCGCGATTTGAGACCCAGTACTTC
clone_size: once; d_call: NA; j_call: TRBJ1-3; v_call: TRBV21-1; cdr3_aa: CASSRNRGHGNTIYF; cdr3_nt: TGTGCCAGCAGTCGAAACAGGGGGCATGGAAACACCATATATTTT
clone_size: NA; d_call: TRBD2; j_call: TRBJ2-5; v_call: TRBV7-9; cdr3_aa: CASSPGLAGVMETQYF; cdr3_nt: TGTGCCAGCAGCCCGGGACTAGCGGGAGTGATGGAGACCCAGTACTTC
clone_size: NA; d_call: NA; j_call: TRBJ1-2; v_call: TRBV10-3; cdr3_aa: CAISESQGNGYTF; cdr3_nt: TGTGCCATCAGTGAGTCTCAGGGGAATGGCTACACCTTC
clone_size: NA; d_call: NA; j_call: TRBJ2-7; v_call: TRBV7-7; cdr3_aa: CASSLRDNYEQYF; cdr3_nt: TGTGCCAGCAGCTTACGGGATAACTACGAGCAGTACTTC